This T cell receptor beta chain emerged from a study of shared T cell receptors in the human thymus. The CDR3 consists of 15 residues. Germline lookup yields CDR1 SGHTA and CDR2 FQGNSA. The protocol was immunoSEQ multiplex PCR, while the TCRdb copy is restricted to in-frame clones and leaves out a portion. The top ten hold around 0.035% of the sample, which has 72,000 or so clones, over 90% seen once. This clonotype was sampled from a human donor. The sequenced sample was thymocytes. This chain links TRBV7-2 with TRBJ2-5; 12 bases agree with TRBD1. TRBJ2-7 explains the end of the DNA better; the J call may be wrong. The CDR3 nucleotides are TGTGCCAGCAGCTCGGGACAGGGGGCGGACTACGAGCAGTACTTC. This encodes CASSSGQGADYEQYF.